The T cell receptor (beta chain) under discussion was sequenced for a study of identical twins. This clonotype showed up many times. What it binds is unknown. Findings and caveats of the study: Out-of-frame alpha sequences shared by twins were enriched for low generation probability.

The germline V gene has CDR1 SGHAT and CDR2 FQDESV (reference sequence). The length of the CDR3 is 13 residues. Between the trimmed V and J ends, which lost 5 bases and 2 bases, there was a span of 9 bases. Carrying unique molecular identifiers, the cDNA also gained a universal primer site through template switching. TCRdb re-derived calls from the 5' RACE reads in MiXCR, one entry per CDR3 protein. The table records about 1.7 million distinct CDR3 sequences, around 33% of them present only once. Only healthy Caucasians were included as donors. The rearrangement joins TRBV11-1 to TRBJ1-2; D is perhaps TRBD1 (5 bases). Sample: cord blood. This clonotype was obtained from a newborn girl in good health. CDR3 in DNA: TGTGCCAGCAGCCACCGGGACAACTATGGCTACACCTTC. Its protein product is CASSHRDNYGYTF.